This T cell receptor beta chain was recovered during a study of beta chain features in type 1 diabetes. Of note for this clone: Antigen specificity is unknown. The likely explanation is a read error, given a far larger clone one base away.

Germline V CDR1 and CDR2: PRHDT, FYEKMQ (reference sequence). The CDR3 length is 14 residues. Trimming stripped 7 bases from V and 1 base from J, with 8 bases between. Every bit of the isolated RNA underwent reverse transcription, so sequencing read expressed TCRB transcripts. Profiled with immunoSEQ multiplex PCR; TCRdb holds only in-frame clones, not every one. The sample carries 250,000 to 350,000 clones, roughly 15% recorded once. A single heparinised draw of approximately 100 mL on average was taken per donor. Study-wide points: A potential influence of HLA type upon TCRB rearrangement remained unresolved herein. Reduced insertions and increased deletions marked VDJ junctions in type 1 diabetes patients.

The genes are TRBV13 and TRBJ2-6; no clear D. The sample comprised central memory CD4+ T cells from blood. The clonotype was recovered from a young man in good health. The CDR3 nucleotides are TGTGCCAGCATCTCATTATCTGGGGCCAACGTCCTGACTTTC. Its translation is CASISLSGANVLTF.